The sequence of this TCR beta chain was determined in a study of cytomegalovirus exposure and HLA in healthy donors. Study observations and caveats: It was reported in a later analysis that an Asian-associated ancestry cluster showed fewer N-insertions than the roughly 670-donor mean. Associated with cytomegalovirus, according to the listing, were some 150 TCR beta chains. Roughly uniform depth of sequencing across donors was assumed in presence/absence analyses. Productive status was seen about 87% or about 30% of the time for most TCR beta V segments in an earlier analysis.

The primer mix had 60 Vbeta and 13 Jbeta primers. Clones were read by immunoSEQ multiplex PCR, and TCRdb kept only the in-frame ones, dropping some. Here the sample spans 40,000 to 55,000 clones, approximately 72% being singletons. About this clone: Its matching antigen is unknown.

The CDR3 covers 15 residues. CDR1 MNHEY and CDR2 SVGAGI come from the germline V gene. V lost 0 bases to trimming and J lost 3 bases, with 12 bases between them. The gene calls are TRBV6-5 and TRBJ2-7; tentatively, D is TRBD2 (7 bases). What was sequenced was PBMCs. This TCR came from a woman aged 50 to 65 in good health and CMV-seronegative. The CDR3 sequence: CASSYSRGGDYEQYF. In nucleotides, the CDR3 is TGTGCCAGCAGTTACTCTAGGGGGGGGGACTACGAGCAGTACTTC.